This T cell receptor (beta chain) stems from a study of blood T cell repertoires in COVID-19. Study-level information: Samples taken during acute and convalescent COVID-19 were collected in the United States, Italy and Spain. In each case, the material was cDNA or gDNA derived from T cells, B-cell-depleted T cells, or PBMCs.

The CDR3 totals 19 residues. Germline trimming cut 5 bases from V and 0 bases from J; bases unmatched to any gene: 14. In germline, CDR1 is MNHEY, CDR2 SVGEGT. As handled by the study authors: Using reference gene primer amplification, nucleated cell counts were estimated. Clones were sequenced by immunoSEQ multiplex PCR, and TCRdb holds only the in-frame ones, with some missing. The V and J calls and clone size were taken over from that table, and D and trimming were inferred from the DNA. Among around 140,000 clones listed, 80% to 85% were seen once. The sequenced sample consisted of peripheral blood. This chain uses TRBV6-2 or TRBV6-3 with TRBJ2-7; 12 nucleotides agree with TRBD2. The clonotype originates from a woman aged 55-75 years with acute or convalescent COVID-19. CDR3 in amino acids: CASSQRTSGINPSSYEQYF. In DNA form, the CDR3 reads TGTGCCAGCAGTCAGAGGACTAGCGGGATAAATCCTAGCTCCTACGAGCAGTACTTC.